This T cell receptor beta chain was documented in a study of T cells in Graves' hyperthyroidism and ophthalmopathy. Turning to the study itself: Peripheral blood was obtained at initial diagnosis, preceding any treatment.

Amplification of TCR beta CDR3 regions used RNA as the template. Initially, a first-round RT-PCR of the TCR CDR3 employed the HTBI primer set. A single record per CDR3 protein comes from TCRdb applying MiXCR to the multiplex PCR reads. The repertoire holds about 600,000 distinct CDR3 sequences, 15% to 20% seen once, with roughly 3.5% in the top ten. Exclusion followed for patients with uncontrolled infection, other autoimmune disease, pregnancy or lactation. Study results and caveats: Ophthalmopathy, which appeared later, was predicted by the model a median about 6 months before onset.

There are many counts of this clonotype. Its antigen is not identified. In germline, CDR1 is SGHAT, CDR2 FQNNGV. J lost 6 bases, V lost 3 bases, and 9 bases had no gene match. This CDR3 contains 16 residues. The chain couples TRBV11-2 to TRBJ2-2; TRBD2 agrees at 8 bases. The TCR originated in a woman aged 40 to 55 with Graves' ophthalmopathy. Material: blood. CDR3: CASSFGGLVGPGELFF. The CDR3 bases are TGTGCCAGCAGCTTTGGGGGACTAGTTGGGCCCGGGGAGCTGTTTTTT.